What follows are 6 T cell receptor beta chains derived from one specimen sequenced in a study of T cell responses to AZD1222 COVID-19 vaccine. Profiled with immunoSEQ multiplex PCR; TCRdb holds only in-frame clones, not every one. This table has approximately 180,000 clones, roughly 92% appearing once. This specimen consisted of peripheral blood, obtained on day 0 of AZD1222 vaccination. The source is an adult in good health.

The chain has TRBV7-2 and TRBJ2-7, with D perhaps being TRBD1 or TRBD2 (5 bases each). The CDR3 is 14 residues long. Looked up from germline, CDR1 is SGHTA and CDR2 is FQGNSA. With 5 bases removed from V and 0 bases from J, the gap between germline ends came to 11 bases. CDR3 sequence: CASSPLGVSYEQYV. The CDR3 coding sequence is TGTGCCAGCAGCCCATTGGGGGTCTCCTACGAGCAGTACGTC.

The chain recombines TRBV19 with TRBJ1-5; TRBD1 matches at 7 bases. V was pared by 7 bases and J by 7 bases, with 13 bases of the junction left unmatched. Per the germline V gene, CDR1 is LNHDA and CDR2 is SQIVND (reference sequence). The CDR3 is made up of 15 amino acids. The CDR3 coding sequence is TGTGCCAGTACCTCTACGGCATTAGGGGGCCAGCCCCAGCATTTT. Protein product: CASTSTALGGQPQHF.

The chain employs TRBV4-1 and TRBJ1-1; tentative D call: TRBD1 (5 bases). Trimming left V 2 bases short and J 4 bases short, with 11 bases between. This CDR3 region has 14 residues. The germline gives CDR1 MGHRA, CDR2 YSYEKL. CDR3 coding DNA: TGCGCCAGCAGCCAACTAGGGACCGCCACTGAAGCTTTCTTT. Translated, it gives CASSQLGTATEAFF.

This chain uses TRBV5-1 with TRBJ1-2; maybe TRBD1 (5 bases). Germline assignment: CDR1 SGHRS and CDR2 YFSETQ. V was shortened by 0 bases and J by 6 bases, with 15 bases between the two germline ends. The CDR3 loop spans 15 amino acids. CDR3 in amino acids: CASSLVVRGVDGYTF. The CDR3 DNA reads TGCGCCAGCAGCTTGGTTGTCAGAGGGGTCGATGGCTACACCTTC. The entire variable domain, with the rest obtained from reference TRBV5-1 and TRBJ1-2, is as follows: KAGVTQTPRYLIKTRGQQVTLSCSPISGHRSVSWYQQTPGQGLQFLFEYFSETQRNKGNFPGRFSGRQFSNSRSEMNVSTLELGDSALYLCASSLVVRGVDGYTFGSGTRLTVV.

The V gene is TRBV5-1, the J gene TRBJ2-7; 12 nucleotides match TRBD2. Germline V CDR1 and CDR2: SGHRS, YFSETQ. V gave up 5 bases and J gave up 6 bases; unmatched junction bases: 9. This CDR3 is 15 amino acids long. This CDR3 reads CASSSALAGGSEQYF. The CDR3 DNA is TGCGCCAGCAGTTCTGCACTAGCGGGAGGTAGCGAGCAGTACTTC. The entire variable domain, with the rest obtained from reference TRBV5-1 and TRBJ2-7, is as follows: KAGVTQTPRYLIKTRGQQVTLSCSPISGHRSVSWYQQTPGQGLQFLFEYFSETQRNKGNFPGRFSGRQFSNSRSEMNVSTLELGDSALYLCASSSALAGGSEQYFGPGTRLTVT.

This chain links TRBV2 with TRBJ1-5; TRBD1 is a possible D gene (6 bases). V lost 6 bases, J lost 3 bases, and 12 bases lay in between. CDR3 length equals 14 residues. Germline values: CDR1 SNHLY, CDR2 FYNNEI. The DNA of the CDR3 is TGTGCCAGCAGCGTTGGACAGATCAATCAGCCCCAGCATTTT. Translation gives CASSVGQINQPQHF. Filled out from reference TRBV2 and TRBJ1-5, the complete variable domain reads EPEVTQTPSHQVTQMGQEVILRCVPISNHLYFYWYRQILGQKVEFLVSFYNNEISEKSEIFDDQFSVERPDGSNFTLKIRSTKLEDSAMYFCASSVGQINQPQHFGDGTRLSIL.